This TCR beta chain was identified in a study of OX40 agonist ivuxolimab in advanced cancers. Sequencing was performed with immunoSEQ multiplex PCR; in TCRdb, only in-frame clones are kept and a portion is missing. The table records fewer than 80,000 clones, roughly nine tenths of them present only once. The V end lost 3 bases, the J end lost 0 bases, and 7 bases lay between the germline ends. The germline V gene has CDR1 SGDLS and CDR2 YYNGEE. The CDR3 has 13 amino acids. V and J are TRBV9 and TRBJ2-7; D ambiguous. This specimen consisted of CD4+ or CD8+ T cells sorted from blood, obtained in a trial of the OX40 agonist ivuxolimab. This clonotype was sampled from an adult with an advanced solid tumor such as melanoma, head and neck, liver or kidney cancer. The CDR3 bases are TGTGCCAGCAGCGGTCCGGTCTCCTACGAGCAGTACTTC. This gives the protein CASSGPVSYEQYF.